This TCR beta chain was sequenced in a study of cytomegalovirus exposure and HLA in healthy donors. About this clone itself: The antigen is not known. This CDR3 is also generated by other DNA sequences in the sample.

PCR employed 60 Vbeta and 13 Jbeta primers. Method: immunoSEQ multiplex PCR; TCRdb's copy keeps in-frame clones and lacks some. The table has about 160,000 clones, 70% to 90% seen once; the top ten hold roughly 7.7%. CDR1 LGHNA and CDR2 YSLEER come from the germline V gene. The trim removed 0 bases at V and 7 bases at J, leaving 1 base unmatched. The CDR3 loop spans 13 amino acids. Study-wide points: The study flagged 150 to 200 TCR beta chains as cytomegalovirus-associated. CMV serostatus alone was available as immune exposure information.

The sequence came from a woman between 25 and 40 years old in good health and CMV-seropositive. The chain employs TRBV4-3 and TRBJ2-3; 7 bases match TRBD1. Sequencing was carried out using PBMCs. The CDR3 loop is CASSQDRGNTQYF. The CDR3 nucleotides read TGCGCCAGCAGCCAAGACAGGGGGAATACGCAGTATTTT.